The entry that follows covers one T cell receptor (beta chain) sequence. The antigen remains undetermined. The data stem from a study of vaccination and CD4 T cells after COVID-19. Turning to the study itself: A median of approximately 72 days (range 14 to 241) separated dose two from the taking of post-vaccine samples. Findings and limits, study-wide: Within the convalescent patients, a median about 90% of the SARS-CoV-2-reactive clones were ones that appeared only post-vaccination.

V was pared by 3 bases and J by 2 bases, with 11 bases between. The germline CDR1 and CDR2 sequences are LNHDA and SQIVND (reference sequence). There are 14 residues in the CDR3. CD4+ T cells that had been cultured provided DNA sequenced with the Oncomine TCR Beta short-read assay. TCRdb analysed the PCR reads with MiXCR anew, one entry per CDR3 protein. The profile shows some 14,000 distinct CDR3 sequences, 30% of them singletons. Described treatment: approximately 10-day PBMC culture with coronavirus spike peptide pools or control peptides (ViraFEST assay). The TCR originated in a human donor with COVID-19. The rearrangement joins TRBV19 to TRBJ2-7; D gene uncertain. Sequences were obtained from cultured CD4+ T cells from blood. CDR3 DNA sequence: TGTGCCAGTAGTATTTTGGGCAGTGCCTACGAGCAGTACTTC. Protein sequence: CASSILGSAYEQYF. Full variable domain (rest looked up from reference TRBV19 and TRBJ2-7): DGGITQSPKYLFRKEGQNVTLSCEQNLNHDAMYWYRQDPGQGLRLIYYSQIVNDFQKGDIAEGYSVSREKKESFPLTVTSAQKNPTAFYLCASSILGSAYEQYFGPGTRLTVT.